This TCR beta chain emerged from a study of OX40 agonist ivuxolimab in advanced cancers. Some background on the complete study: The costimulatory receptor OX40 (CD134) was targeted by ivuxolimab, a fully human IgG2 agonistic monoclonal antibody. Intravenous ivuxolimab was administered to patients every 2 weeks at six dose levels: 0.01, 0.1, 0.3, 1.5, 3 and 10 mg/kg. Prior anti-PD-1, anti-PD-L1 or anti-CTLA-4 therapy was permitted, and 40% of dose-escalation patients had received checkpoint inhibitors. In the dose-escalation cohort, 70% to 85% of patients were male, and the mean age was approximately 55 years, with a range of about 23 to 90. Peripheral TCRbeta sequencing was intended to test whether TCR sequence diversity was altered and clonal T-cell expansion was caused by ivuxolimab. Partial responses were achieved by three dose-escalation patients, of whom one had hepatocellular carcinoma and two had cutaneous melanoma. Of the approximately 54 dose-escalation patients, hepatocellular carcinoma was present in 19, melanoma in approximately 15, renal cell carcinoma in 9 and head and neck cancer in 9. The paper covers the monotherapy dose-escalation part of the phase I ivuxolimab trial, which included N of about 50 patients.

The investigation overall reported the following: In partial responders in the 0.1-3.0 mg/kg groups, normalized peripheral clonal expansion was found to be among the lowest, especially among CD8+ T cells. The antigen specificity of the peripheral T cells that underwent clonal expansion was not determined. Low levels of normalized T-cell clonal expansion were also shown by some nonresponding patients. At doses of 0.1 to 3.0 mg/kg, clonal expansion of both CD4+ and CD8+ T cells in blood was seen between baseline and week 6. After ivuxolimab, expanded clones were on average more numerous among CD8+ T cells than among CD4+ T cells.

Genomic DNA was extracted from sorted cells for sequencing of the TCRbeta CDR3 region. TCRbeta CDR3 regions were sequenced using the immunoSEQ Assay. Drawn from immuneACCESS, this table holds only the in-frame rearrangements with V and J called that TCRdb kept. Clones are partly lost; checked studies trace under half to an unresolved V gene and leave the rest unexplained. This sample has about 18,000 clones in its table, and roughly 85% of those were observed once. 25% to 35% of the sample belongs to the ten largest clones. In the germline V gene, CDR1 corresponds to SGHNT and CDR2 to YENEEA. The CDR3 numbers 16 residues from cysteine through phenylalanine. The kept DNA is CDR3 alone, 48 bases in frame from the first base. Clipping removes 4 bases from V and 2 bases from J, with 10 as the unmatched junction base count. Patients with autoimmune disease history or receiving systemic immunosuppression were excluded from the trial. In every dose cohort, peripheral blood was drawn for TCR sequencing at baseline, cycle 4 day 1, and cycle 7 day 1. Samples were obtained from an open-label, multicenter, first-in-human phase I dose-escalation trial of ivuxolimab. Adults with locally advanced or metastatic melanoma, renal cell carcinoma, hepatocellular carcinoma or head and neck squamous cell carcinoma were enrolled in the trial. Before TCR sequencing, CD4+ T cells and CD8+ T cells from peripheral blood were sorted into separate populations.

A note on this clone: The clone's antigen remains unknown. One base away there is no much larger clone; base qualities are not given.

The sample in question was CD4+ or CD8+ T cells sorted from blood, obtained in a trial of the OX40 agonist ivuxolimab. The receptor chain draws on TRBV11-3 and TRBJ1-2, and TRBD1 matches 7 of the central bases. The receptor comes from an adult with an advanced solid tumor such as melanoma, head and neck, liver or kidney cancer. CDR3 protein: CASSYHGQAGNYGYTF. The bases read TGTGCCAGCAGCTATCACGGACAGGCCGGAAACTATGGCTACACCTTC.